This T cell receptor beta chain was observed in a study of regulatory T cells in long-lasting Graves disease. General study findings and limits: The TCR repertoire of persistent Graves' patients was less diverse than that of newly diagnosed ones.

Time point noted: newly diagnosed GD, antithyroid drugs for less than 3 months. Preparation of the TCR library used RNA extracted from PBMCs. There are 15 residues in the CDR3. Trimming cost V 0 bases and J 0 bases, with 9 bases left between them. Per germline, CDR1 SGHDT and CDR2 YYEEEE. On this clonotype itself: What it recognizes is unknown. A much larger clone differs by one base, so this may be a read error.

TCR beta libraries were built with iRepertoire HTBI primers and Arm-PCR of CDR3 regions. Each CDR3 protein is one row after TCRdb ran MiXCR on the multiplex PCR reads. The repertoire has about 530,000 distinct CDR3 sequences, around 16% of them found once; the top ten carry around 25%. These data were also reused for a study on T cells in Graves' hyperthyroidism and ophthalmopathy. Per that paper: Hyperthyroidism in the patients, aged 18 to 65, was newly diagnosed and under 2 months in duration. Lactation, pregnancy, other autoimmune disease or uncontrolled infection led to exclusion of patients. An initial round of RT-PCR targeting the TCR CDR3 relied on the HTBI primer set.

The sequencing here drew on peripheral blood mononuclear cells (PBMCs), taken at new diagnosis, from a patient treated with antithyroid drugs. The sequence derives from a woman between 40 and 65 years old with Graves disease. This chain joins TRBV5-6 and TRBJ1-1; D is undetermined. The DNA for the CDR3 is TGTGCCAGCAGCTTGGGGGATTTGTTGAACACTGAAGCTTTCTTT. Translating it yields CASSLGDLLNTEAFF. The full variable domain, with the rest looked up from reference TRBV5-6 and TRBJ1-1, is DAGVTQSPTHLIKTRGQQVTLRCSPKSGHDTVSWYQQALGQGPQFIFQYYEEEERQRGNFPDRFSGHQFPNYSSELNVNALLLGDSALYLCASSLGDLLNTEAFFGQGTRLTVV.